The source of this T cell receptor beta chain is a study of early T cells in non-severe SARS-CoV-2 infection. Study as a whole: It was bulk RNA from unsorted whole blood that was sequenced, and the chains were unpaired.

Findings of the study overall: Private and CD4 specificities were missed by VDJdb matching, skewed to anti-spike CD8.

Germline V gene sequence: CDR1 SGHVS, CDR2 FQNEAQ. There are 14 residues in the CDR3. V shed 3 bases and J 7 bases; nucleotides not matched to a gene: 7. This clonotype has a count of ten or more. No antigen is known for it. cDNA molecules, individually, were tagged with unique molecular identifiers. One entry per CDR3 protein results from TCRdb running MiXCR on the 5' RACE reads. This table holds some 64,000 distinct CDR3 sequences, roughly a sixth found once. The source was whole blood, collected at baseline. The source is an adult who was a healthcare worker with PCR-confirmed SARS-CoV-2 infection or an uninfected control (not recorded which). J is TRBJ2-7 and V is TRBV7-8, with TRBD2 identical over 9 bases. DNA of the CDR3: TGTGCCAGCAGCTTGAGACTAGCGGCTACGGAGCAGTACTTC. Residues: CASSLRLAATEQYF.